The 21 T cell receptor beta chains below were found in one sample sequenced in a study of OX40 agonist ivuxolimab in advanced cancers. Measured with immunoSEQ multiplex PCR; TCRdb has only the in-frame clones, and not every one. The repertoire holds tens of thousands of clones, with approximately 87% as singletons. The material sequenced was CD4+ or CD8+ T cells sorted from blood, taken in a trial of the OX40 agonist ivuxolimab. These receptors came from an adult with an advanced solid tumor such as melanoma, head and neck, liver or kidney cancer.

The chain joins TRBV5-4 to TRBJ2-7; 9 bases map to TRBD1. Losses at the gene ends were 2 bases for V and 5 bases for J; bases not matched to a gene: 8. The CDR3 is 15 amino acids. CDR1 SGHNT and CDR2 YYREEE come from the germline V gene (reference sequence). CDR3: CASSFKTGGIDEQYF. The DNA for the CDR3 is TGTGCCAGCAGCTTTAAGACAGGGGGGATAGACGAGCAGTACTTC.

The gene calls are TRBV10-1 and TRBJ2-3; 8 bases line up with TRBD1. V was clipped by 6 bases and J by 4 bases; unmatched bases: 3. The CDR3 sequence is 13 residues long. The V gene's germline CDR1 is WNHNN and CDR2 SYGVQD (reference sequence). In DNA form, the CDR3 reads TGCGCCAGCAGAAGACAGGGGTCAGATACGCAGTATTTT. It encodes CASRRQGSDTQYF.

The chain has TRBV4-3 and TRBJ2-7; weak D call: TRBD1 (5 bases). V lost 4 bases and J 0 bases, leaving 10 bases between the germline ends. Germline CDR1 and CDR2: LGHNA and YSLEER. The CDR3 runs 14 residues. The CDR3 DNA sequence: TGCGCCAGCAGCCCGCTAGGGGCCTCCTACGAGCAGTACTTC. Amino acids: CASSPLGASYEQYF.

The rearrangement links TRBV29-1 to TRBJ1-2; TRBD1 aligns across 7 bases. CDR1 SQVTM and CDR2 ANQGSEA come from the germline V gene. The V segment lost 4 bases and the J segment 3 bases; nucleotides outside the gene matches: 11. This CDR3 has 15 residues. CDR3 sequence (DNA): TGCAGCGTTGGAACCGACAGGGCCACCCACTATGGCTACACCTTC. As protein: CSVGTDRATHYGYTF.

The V gene is TRBV7-3, the J gene TRBJ2-7; the D is unclear. CDR3 length equals 12 residues. V was clipped by 3 bases and J by 3 bases, with 6 bases between them. Per germline, CDR1 SGHTA and CDR2 FQGTGA. This CDR3 is CASSLTFYEQYF. Written as DNA, the CDR3 is TGTGCCAGCAGCTTGACGTTCTACGAGCAGTACTTC.

The chain combines TRBV5-8 with TRBJ2-1; no reliable D call. In germline, CDR1 is SGHTS, CDR2 YDEGEE. V was pared by 4 bases and J by 9 bases, with 20 bases between. The CDR3 contains 15 residues. The DNA of the CDR3 is TGTGCCAGCAGCCGACGGGCTATGGACGAGGCTGAGCAGTTCTTC. This translates into CASSRRAMDEAEQFF. The variable domain in full, with the rest retrieved from reference TRBV5-8 and TRBJ2-1, is EAGVTQSPTHLIKTRGQQATLRCSPISGHTSVYWYQQALGLGLQFLLWYDEGEERNRGNFPPRFSGRQFPNYSSELNVNALELEDSALYLCASSRRAMDEAEQFFGPGTRLTVL.

This chain joins TRBV9 and TRBJ2-1; TRBD2 matches 8 bases. In germline, CDR1 is SGDLS, CDR2 YYNGEE. The V and J ends lost 0 bases and 7 bases, in that order; junction bases with no gene match: 9. This CDR3 comprises 16 residues. CDR3 bases: TGTGCCAGCAGCGTAGCCGGAGGGACTAGGTGGAATGAGCAGTTCTTC. Protein sequence: CASSVAGGTRWNEQFF.

The rearrangement joins TRBV6-4 to TRBJ1-1; maybe TRBD1 (5 bases). V was clipped by 3 bases and J by 7 bases, with 15 bases between them. Germline V gene lookup returns CDR1 MRHNA and CDR2 SNTAGT. CDR3 length: 14 amino acids. The CDR3 spells CASSETGGVGEAFF. CDR3 nucleotide sequence: TGTGCCAGCAGTGAAACGGGGGGTGTCGGTGAAGCTTTCTTT.

The chain combines TRBV6-5 with TRBJ2-5, with 9 bases aligning to TRBD2. The CDR3 runs to 15 residues. V lost 7 bases to trimming and J lost 1 base; unmatched junction nucleotides: 7. Germline V gene lookup returns CDR1 MNHEY and CDR2 SVGAGI. The CDR3 loop is CASTYSGGSQETQYF. The CDR3 bases are TGTGCCAGCACTTATAGCGGGGGATCCCAAGAGACCCAGTACTTC.

The V gene is TRBV19, the J gene TRBJ2-3; 9 bases are shared with TRBD2. CDR1 and CDR2 (germline): LNHDA, SQIVND (reference sequence). This CDR3 has 17 amino acids. V was clipped by 5 bases and J by 4 bases; unmatched bases: 13. The CDR3, as DNA: TGTGCCAGTAGTCTCCGTGGTAGCGGGAGTTTATCAGATACGCAGTATTTT. This sequence encodes CASSLRGSGSLSDTQYF.

V is TRBV28 and J is TRBJ2-3; 7 bases align to TRBD1. The V segment lost 3 bases and the J segment 2 bases; nucleotides outside the gene matches: 20. Germline V gives CDR1 MDHEN, CDR2 SYDVKM. The CDR3 covers 20 residues. The CDR3 coding sequence is TGTGCCAGCAGTTTCCCAGACAGGGCCCTAGAGTTTCAACACACAGATACGCAGTATTTT. It translates to CASSFPDRALEFQHTDTQYF. Full variable domain (rest looked up from reference TRBV28 and TRBJ2-3): DVKVTQSSRYLVKRTGEKVFLECVQDMDHENMFWYRQDPGLGLRLIYFSYDVKMKEKGDIPEGYSVSREKKERFSLILESASTNQTSMYLCASSFPDRALEFQHTDTQYFGPGTRLTVL.

The CDR3 reads CASSGSGSATGELFF. The CDR3 DNA reads as TGTGCCAGCTCGGGTAGCGGGAGTGCCACCGGGGAGCTGTTTTTT. The genes are TRBV28 and TRBJ2-2; 9 bases fit TRBD2. This CDR3 has 15 residues. Per the germline V gene, CDR1 is MDHEN and CDR2 is SYDVKM. Losses at the gene ends were 8 bases for V and 4 bases for J; bases not matched to a gene: 8.

Worth noting for this clone: The sample has other DNA sequences that encode this CDR3 too. The chain joins TRBV27 to TRBJ2-7; D possibly corresponds to TRBD1 (5 bases). V lost 5 bases and J 3 bases, leaving 11 bases between the germline ends. Germline loops: CDR1 MNHEY, CDR2 SMNVEV (reference sequence). The CDR3 consists of 13 residues. This chain's CDR3 is CASSPRGGYEQYF. The CDR3 DNA reads as TGTGCCAGCAGTCCAAGGGGTGGCTACGAGCAGTACTTC.

The rearrangement uses TRBV27 and TRBJ2-7; TRBD2 agrees at 9 bases. V dropped 2 bases and J dropped 6; count of bases not matched to a gene: 8. The CDR3 loop spans 15 amino acids. The germline CDR1 and CDR2 sequences are MNHEY and SMNVEV (reference sequence). DNA for the CDR3: TGTGCCAGCAGTTTAATTAGCGGGGGCTCTCGCGAGCAGTACTTC. This codes for CASSLISGGSREQYF.

This clone was seen more than once but under ten times. The chain employs TRBV30 and TRBJ1-2; maybe TRBD1 (5 bases). The CDR3 length is 15 residues. Germline lookup yields CDR1 GTSNPN and CDR2 SVGIG (reference sequence). V was clipped by 3 bases and J by 1 base, with 15 bases between them. The CDR3 DNA sequence: TGTGCCTGGAGCGAATCGGGGCGGAATAACTATGGCTACACCTTC. This codes for CAWSESGRNNYGYTF.

V gene TRBV7-8 combines with J gene TRBJ2-7; D may match TRBD1 or TRBD2 (6 bases each). V lost 3 bases to trimming and J lost 4 bases, with 10 bases between them. The CDR3 has 13 residues. CDR1 is SGHVS and CDR2 is FQNEAQ in the germline V gene. CDR3 bases: TGTGCCAGCAGCTTGAGAGGGGGGTACGAGCAGTACTTC. Its protein is CASSLRGGYEQYF.

The V gene is TRBV27, the J gene TRBJ2-7, with D perhaps given as TRBD1 or TRBD2 (6 bases each). V lost 5 bases to trimming and J lost 6 bases, with 14 bases between them. Germline loops: CDR1 MNHEY, CDR2 SMNVEV (reference sequence). The CDR3 spans 13 residues. CDR3 protein: CASSPQQGLEQYF. CDR3 coding DNA: TGTGCCAGCAGTCCCCAACAGGGACTCGAGCAGTACTTC.

The chain couples TRBV19 to TRBJ2-6; 7 bases line up with TRBD1. Looked up from germline, CDR1 is LNHDA and CDR2 is SQIVND (reference sequence). This CDR3 spans 17 amino acids. Trimming took 1 base from V and 2 from J; bases not matched to a gene: 5. CDR3 coding DNA: TGTGCCAGTAGTATAGTTTCAGGGACAGCTGGGGCCAACGTCCTGACTTTC. Protein sequence: CASSIVSGTAGANVLTF.

The table lists this clone with a few counts. The genes are TRBV10-3 and TRBJ1-1; the D gene is possibly TRBD1 (6 bases). The germline V gene encodes CDR1 ENHRY and CDR2 SYGVKD. The CDR3 contains 12 residues. With 2 bases removed from V and 9 bases from J, the gap between germline ends came to 10 bases. CDR3 coding DNA: TGTGCCATCAGTGAGGGGGACACCAAAGCTTTCTTT. It yields the protein CAISEGDTKAFF.

In this sample, this clone is medium-sized. V and J are TRBV27 and TRBJ2-7; 11 bases map to TRBD2. The germline V gene encodes CDR1 MNHEY and CDR2 SMNVEV (reference sequence). Unmatched junction bases numbered 5, after V lost 6 bases and J lost 4 bases. This CDR3 region has 14 residues. CDR3 amino acids: CASRGLAALYEQYF. The CDR3 DNA reads TGTGCCAGCAGGGGACTAGCGGCCTTATACGAGCAGTACTTC.

V gene TRBV4-3 combines with J gene TRBJ1-2; 9 bases agree with TRBD1. With 3 bases clipped from V and 5 bases from J, the junction kept 1 base outside the gene matches. This CDR3 has 13 amino acids. Germline V gene sequence: CDR1 LGHNA, CDR2 YSLEER. The CDR3 DNA follows: TGCGCCAGCAGCCAGGACAGGGGATATGGCTACACCTTC. Protein product: CASSQDRGYGYTF.